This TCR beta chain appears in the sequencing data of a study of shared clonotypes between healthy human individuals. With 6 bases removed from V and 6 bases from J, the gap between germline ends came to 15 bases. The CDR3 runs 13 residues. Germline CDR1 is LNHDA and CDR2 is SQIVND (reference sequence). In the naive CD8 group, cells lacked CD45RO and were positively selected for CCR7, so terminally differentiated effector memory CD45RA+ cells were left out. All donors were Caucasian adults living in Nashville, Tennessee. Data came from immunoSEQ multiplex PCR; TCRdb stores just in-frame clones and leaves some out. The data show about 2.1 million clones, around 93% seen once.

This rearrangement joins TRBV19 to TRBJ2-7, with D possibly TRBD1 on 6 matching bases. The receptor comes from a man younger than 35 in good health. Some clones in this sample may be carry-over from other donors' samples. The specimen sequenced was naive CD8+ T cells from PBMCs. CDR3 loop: CASSLQGWREQYF. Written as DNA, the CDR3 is TGTGCCAGTAGCCTACAGGGTTGGCGCGAGCAGTACTTC. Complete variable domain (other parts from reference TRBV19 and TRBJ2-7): DGGITQSPKYLFRKEGQNVTLSCEQNLNHDAMYWYRQDPGQGLRLIYYSQIVNDFQKGDIAEGYSVSREKKESFPLTVTSAQKNPTAFYLCASSLQGWREQYFGPGTRLTVT.